A selection of T cell receptor beta chains follows, all from one sample in a study of response to subunit inactivated influenza vaccine. TCRdb reprocessed the RT-PCR reads via MiXCR and lists one record per CDR3 protein. This table has 430,000 or so distinct CDR3 sequences, approximately 11% appearing once. The sequenced sample was PBMCs from blood, obtained about 40 days after vaccination. The receptors shown here come from a man aged 50-60 years who received an inactivated influenza vaccine. Each CDR3 is given with its conserved first and last residue. The D gene is left open where the match is weak. Size values are once, few and many counts, or a class for expanded clones, and some rows have none.

j_call | d_call | clone_size | v_call | cdr3_nt | cdr3_aa
TRBJ2-3 | TRBD2 | . | TRBV5-1 | TGCGCCAGCAGCACGGGACTAGTCGGCACAGATACGCAGTATTTT | CASSTGLVGTDTQYF
TRBJ2-2 | TRBD1 | . | TRBV19 | TGTGCCAGTAGTTCCGGACAGGGTCGAAACACCGGGGAGCTGTTTTTT | CASSSGQGRNTGELFF
TRBJ2-7 | . | few | TRBV20-1 | TGCAGTGCTAGAGTGGGGGGGGACACGAAGTACTTC | CSARVGGDTKYF
TRBJ2-5 | . | many | TRBV24-1 | TGTGCCACCAGTGCCAGTCAAGAGACCCAGTACTTC | CATSASQETQYF
TRBJ2-1 | TRBD2 | . | TRBV5-6 | TGTGCCAGCAGCTTGGCCCAGCGGGAGGACGAGGAGGTCTTC | CASSLAQREDEEVF
TRBJ1-4 | . | few | TRBV6-6 | TGTGCCAGCAGTTACGTGGGAAATGAAAAACTGTTTTTT | CASSYVGNEKLFF
TRBJ1-1 | . | few | TRBV12-3/TRBV12-4 | TGTGCCAGCAGTTTAGTCAGGGTCGGGGGAAACACTGAAGCTTTCTTT | CASSLVRVGGNTEAFF
TRBJ2-7 | . | few | TRBV7-9 | TGTGCCAGCAGCTTAGCTCCAGGGGAACCCACCTACGAGCAGTACTTC | CASSLAPGEPTYEQYF
TRBJ2-2 | . | . | TRBV24-1 | TGTGCCACCTCTAATTTCGGGGAGCTGTTTTTT | CATSNFGELFF
TRBJ2-1 | . | . | TRBV7-2 | TGTGCCAGCAGCTTACAGGGTGGGGGGCTATACAATGAGCAGTTCTTC | CASSLQGGGLYNEQFF
TRBJ1-1 | TRBD1 | . | TRBV10-3 | TGTGCCATCAGTGAGACGACAGGGGAGGCTTTCTTT | CAISETTGEAFF
TRBJ2-2 | . | . | TRBV12-3/TRBV12-4 | TGTGCCAGCAGACCAGTCGCCGGGGAGCTGTTTTTT | CASRPVAGELFF
TRBJ2-2 | . | . | TRBV12-3/TRBV12-4 | TGTGCCAGCAGTTTAATTCTTGGGGGTACCGGGGAGCTGTCTTTT | CASSLILGGTGELSF
TRBJ2-7 | TRBD2 | few | TRBV5-6 | TGTGCCAGCAGGCGTTTGGCGGGAGGATCCTACGAGCAGTACTTC | CASRRLAGGSYEQYF
TRBJ2-2 | . | many | TRBV7-2 | TGTGCCAGCACCGCAGGGTGGGTGGCCGGGGAGCTGTTTTTT | CASTAGWVAGELFF
TRBJ2-3 | . | many | TRBV12-3/TRBV12-4 | TGTGCCAGCAGTACTGGAGCCACAGATACGCAGTATTTT | CASSTGATDTQYF
TRBJ2-7 | . | . | TRBV24-1 | TGTGCCACCAGTGATTACGTTGGGCAGTACTTC | CATSDYVGQYF
TRBJ2-1 | TRBD2 | many | TRBV10-3 | TGTGCCATCAGTGGTATTAGGCTAGCGGGAGGTGATGAGCAGTTCTTC | CAISGIRLAGGDEQFF
TRBJ2-2 | . | many | TRBV7-3 | TGTGCCAGCAGCTTAAAGGGGTTAGCCCGTGGCGGGGAGCTGTTTTTT | CASSLKGLARGGELFF
TRBJ1-2 | . | . | TRBV5-6 | TGTGCCAGCAGCTTAGGGCAAAAAGGGATCGGCTACACCTTC | CASSLGQKGIGYTF
TRBJ2-7 | . | . | TRBV28 | TGTGCCAGCAGCCCCGGGACTCTTTTCTACGAGCAGTACTTC | CASSPGTLFYEQYF
TRBJ2-2 | TRBD2 | . | TRBV12-5 | TGTGCTAGTGGTTACCGGACTAGCGGACCGAACACCGGGGAGCTGTTTTTT | CASGYRTSGPNTGELFF
TRBJ2-2 | . | . | TRBV12-3/TRBV12-4 | TGTGCCAGCAGTTTACAGGCGCCGGGCGGGGAGCTGTTTTTT | CASSLQAPGGELFF
TRBJ2-5 | TRBD2 | . | TRBV7-2 | TGTGCCAGCAGCTTAGTAGCGGGGGGGAAAGAGACCCAGTACTTC | CASSLVAGGKETQYF
TRBJ2-5 | . | few | TRBV28 | TGTGCCAGTCGGGTCCCCGGACGGGAGACCCAGTACTTC | CASRVPGRETQYF
TRBJ1-4 | TRBD1 | . | TRBV7-9 | TGTGCCAGCAGCCCACACGGACAGGGGGGTGGCGAAAAACTGTTTTTT | CASSPHGQGGGEKLFF
TRBJ2-7 | TRBD2 | . | TRBV4-1 | TGCGCCAGCAGCCGTCTGCGGGGGGCCGAGCAGTACTTC | CASSRLRGAEQYF
TRBJ2-1 | TRBD2 | . | TRBV7-8 | TGTGCCAGCAGCTTTCTTGCGGGGGGTATTAATGAGCAGTTCTTC | CASSFLAGGINEQFF
TRBJ2-3 | . | . | TRBV28 | TGTGCCAGCAGTTTTATAGCCCTTGGCACAGATACGCAGTATTTT | CASSFIALGTDTQYF
TRBJ1-5 | TRBD1 | . | TRBV7-2 | TGTGCCAGCAGCCGCGGGACAGGCCTAAATCAGCCCCAGCATTTT | CASSRGTGLNQPQHF
TRBJ2-5 | . | few | TRBV20-1 | TGCAGTGCTCCCCCCCAAGAGACCCAGTACTTC | CSAPPQETQYF
TRBJ2-5 | TRBD1 | . | TRBV12-3/TRBV12-4 | TGTGCCAGCAGTGACCCCGGGACAGGGTACCAAGAGACCCAGTACTTC | CASSDPGTGYQETQYF
TRBJ2-3 | . | . | TRBV24-1 | TGTGCCACCAGTGATGAAGATACGCAGTATTTT | CATSDEDTQYF
TRBJ2-2 | . | few | TRBV12-3/TRBV12-4 | TGTGCCAGCAGTTTCCCACCCCCCGGGGAGCTGTTTTTT | CASSFPPPGELFF
TRBJ2-3 | . | . | TRBV20-1 | TGCAGTGCTAGAGATCCAGCGGAAGTCGGAGATACGCAGTATTTT | CSARDPAEVGDTQYF
TRBJ1-1 | . | once | TRBV2 | TGTGCCAGCAGTGTTGGTCCGCTGAACACTGAAGCTTTCTTT | CASSVGPLNTEAFF
TRBJ2-3 | . | many | TRBV5-1 | TGCGCCAGCAGCCCCCCGGGAAACACAGATACGCAGTATTTT | CASSPPGNTDTQYF
TRBJ2-1 | . | . | TRBV7-8 | TGTGCCAGCAGCTCCCGGGACCCTTCCCATGAGCAGTTCTTC | CASSSRDPSHEQFF
TRBJ2-2 | TRBD1 | many | TRBV28 | TGTGCCAGCCACAGGGGAACCGGGGAGCTGTTTTTT | CASHRGTGELFF
TRBJ1-5 | . | . | TRBV7-2 | TGTGCCAGCAGCTTGACAGTCAATCAGCCCCAGCATTTT | CASSLTVNQPQHF
TRBJ2-3 | TRBD1 | many | TRBV5-4 | TGTGCCAGCAGCTTGAGAACAGGGGGCACAGATACGCAGTATTTT | CASSLRTGGTDTQYF
TRBJ1-5 | TRBD1 | few | TRBV4-3 | TGCGCCAGCAGGAGAGACAGGGTTGGGAATCAGCCCCAGCATTTT | CASRRDRVGNQPQHF
TRBJ2-3 | . | . | TRBV12-3/TRBV12-4 | TGTGCCAGCAGTTTAGCGCTAGGGGACTCGGGAGATACGCAGTATTTT | CASSLALGDSGDTQYF
TRBJ2-2 | TRBD2 | . | TRBV4-3 | TGCGCCAGCAGCCAATTACTAGCGGGAGAGAACACCGGGGAGCTGTTTTTT | CASSQLLAGENTGELFF
TRBJ2-7 | TRBD2 | many | TRBV20-1 | TGCAGTGCTAGCGGCCCGGGACTAGCGGGAGGGCTCTACGAGCAGTACTTC | CSASGPGLAGGLYEQYF
TRBJ2-1 | TRBD2 | few | TRBV7-2 | TGTGCCAGCAGGGGACTAGCGGGGGGATCCAATGAGCAGTTCTTC | CASRGLAGGSNEQFF
TRBJ1-5 | . | many | TRBV5-1 | TGCGCCAGCAGCTTAACCGGGGGCCAAAATCAGCCCCAGCATTTT | CASSLTGGQNQPQHF
TRBJ2-3 | . | many | TRBV9 | TGTGCCAGCAGCACCCGAACCGGAACCACAGATACGCAGTATTTT | CASSTRTGTTDTQYF
TRBJ2-7 | . | many | TRBV4-3 | TGCGCCAGCAGCCAAGATGGGCCAGGGGTGCGGCACGAGCAGTACTTC | CASSQDGPGVRHEQYF
TRBJ2-5 | . | . | TRBV28 | TGTGCCAGCAGTTTGGACTGGGTACAAGAGACCCAGTACTTC | CASSLDWVQETQYF
TRBJ2-5 | . | many | TRBV6-5 | TGTGCCAGCAAAGAGGAGACCCAGTACTTC | CASKEETQYF
TRBJ1-2 | . | few | TRBV5-6 | TGTGCCAGCAGCTTAGGTTCCGGGCGCCTCTATGGCTACACCTTC | CASSLGSGRLYGYTF
TRBJ2-1 | TRBD1 | . | TRBV24-1 | TGTGCCACCAGTGACAGACAGGGAAGCAATGAGCAGTTCTTC | CATSDRQGSNEQFF
TRBJ2-4 | . | many | TRBV7-2 | TGTGCCAGCAGCCCCCGACTCCGGCTAGCCAAAAACATTCAGTACTTC | CASSPRLRLAKNIQYF
TRBJ2-1 | . | few | TRBV5-1 | TGCGCCAGCAGCTTGGATGGGGAGACCTACAATGAGCAGTTCTTC | CASSLDGETYNEQFF
TRBJ2-1 | TRBD2 | once | TRBV5-1 | TGCGCCAGCAGCCCGGTGGTAGCGGGGAATGAGCAGTTCTTC | CASSPVVAGNEQFF
TRBJ2-2 | TRBD1 | . | TRBV10-3 | TGTGCCACCACGACAGGGGGGAACACCGGGGAGCTGTTTTTT | CATTTGGNTGELFF
TRBJ2-5 | TRBD2 | . | TRBV27 | TGTGCCAGCAGTTTATTCCCACTAGCGAGACAAGAGACCCAGTACTTC | CASSLFPLARQETQYF
TRBJ2-3 | TRBD2 | many | TRBV7-6 | TGTGCCAGCAGCTCCCCGGTAAAAGCGGGAGAGGTGACAGATACGCAGTATTTT | CASSSPVKAGEVTDTQYF